A single TCR beta chain is shown here with its context. This clone has a handful of counts. What this receptor recognizes is not known. No base quality information exists; no much larger clone differs at one position. Each donor gave one peripheral blood draw, averaging around 120 mL, which was collected into heparinised tubes. A BD FACSAria II and a panel including CD45RO, CCR7, CD25, CD127, CD95 and CD27 were used to sort naive, central memory, regulatory and stem cell-like memory CD4+ T cells. Every sorted population had a purity above 95%. PBMCs were isolated immediately by Lymphoprep density gradient centrifugation and stained directly without culture. Samples were stained and sorted in pairs, with one healthy donor and one patient per experiment, so that batch effects were minimized. This sample was taken from a study of beta chain features in type 1 diabetes (dated 2018 in TCRdb). Describing the broader study: Patients and healthy donors did not differ in mean age, gender distribution, total cell number or subset yield. In the study, recently diagnosed type 1 diabetes patients and matched healthy donors were compared on the TCRB repertoires of their sorted circulating CD4+ T cell subsets. Across all samples, 107,917,701 sorted cells were examined, and cell number per subset correlated strongly with RNA yield. Regulatory and stem cell-like memory subsets were isolated from only 8 patients and 8 healthy donors, whereas naive and central memory subsets came from all 30 or so donors. Results and caveats for the whole study, not just this receptor: The naive, central memory and regulatory TCRB repertoires appeared to resemble one another more closely among patients than among healthy donors. At VDJ recombination sites, patients with type 1 diabetes made fewer insertions and deleted more nucleotides, a pattern implying thymic rearrangement abnormalities. A moderate but significant shortening of TCRB CDR3 length was observed in type 1 diabetes patients in all four CD4+ subsets. PCR may preferentially amplify shorter templates, but because patient and control samples were amplified and corrected together, any resulting skew would affect both groups equally. Because small numbers of individuals were included in the HLA sub-analyses, any influence of HLA type on TCRB rearrangement was left unresolved. Because cDNA was sequenced instead of genomic DNA, activated cells with high expression could be over-represented, although the groups did not differ in activation or CD3 levels.

From its cysteine to its phenylalanine, the CDR3 spans 12 amino acids. Of the read, only the CDR3 DNA is kept; its 36 bases are in frame from base 1. V is pared back by 5 bases and J by 4 bases, with 8 bases lying between the germline termini. According to the germline V gene, CDR1 reads SGHTA and CDR2 reads FQGTGA. All of the isolated RNA was reverse transcribed with the High Capacity cDNA Reverse Transcription Kit, so expressed TCRB transcripts were sequenced. Naive, central memory and regulatory T cell samples underwent deep immunoSEQ sequencing, averaging about 3.3 million total reads per sample. Sorted cells were lysed in RLT buffer, and RNA was extracted using DNase-treated RNeasy Micro or Mini kits according to cell number. To prevent cross-contamination, each cell subset was processed individually, whereas patient and healthy donor samples were processed jointly. The immunoSEQ multiplex PCR was used to amplify TCRB sequences from cDNA, yielding 87-bp fragments that span the CDR3 region. Amplicons were sequenced on the Illumina HiSeq platform. In the source study's methods: Synthetic template baselines were used to correct PCR bias computationally, reads within Hamming distance 2 were collapsed, and singletons that could not be merged were discarded. By aligning reads against IMGT, V, D and J genes, CDR3 length, and insertions or deletions at six rearrangement sites were assigned. Clonotype counts were normalized to sorted cell number within each subset before computing true diversity and Gini coefficients with the tcR R package. The overlap coefficient, calculated on TCRB nucleotide sequences, was used to quantify repertoire sharing. Drawn from immuneACCESS, this table holds only the in-frame rearrangements with V and J called that TCRdb kept. Clones are partly lost; checked studies trace under half to an unresolved V gene and leave the rest unexplained. For V, J and clone size, that table is used; D and trimming come from the DNA. The sample includes some 370,000 clones, with around a tenth observed a single time. About 0.6% of the sample comes from the top ten.

Sequenced input: central memory CD4+ T cells from blood. Here the chain combines TRBV7-3 and TRBJ1-1, with the D gene call left open. This sequence originates from a man aged 30 to 45 with type 1 diabetes. CDR3 sequence: CASSGEFTEAFF. The nucleotides are TGTGCCAGCAGCGGGGAATTCACTGAAGCTTTCTTT.